The 9 T cell receptor beta chains below come from one sample, sequenced in a study of T cell responses to AZD1222 COVID-19 vaccine. Generated by immunoSEQ multiplex PCR, the TCRdb table keeps only in-frame clones and is missing some. The sample lists about 180,000 clones, around 90% occurring once. The sequencing used peripheral blood, collected 28 days after the second AZD1222 dose. The origin of the receptors is an adult who received the AZD1222 COVID-19 vaccine.

The chain is built from TRBV28 and TRBJ1-4; no reliable D call. V lost 2 bases and J lost 8, with 12 bases in between. Germline CDR1 reads MDHEN; CDR2 reads SYDVKM. The CDR3 is 14 amino acids. This CDR3 reads CASSLVGAGEKLFF. The CDR3 DNA is TGTGCCAGCAGTTTAGTAGGAGCGGGGGAAAAACTGTTTTTT.

The chain carries TRBV9 and TRBJ1-6; D is perhaps TRBD1 (6 bases). The CDR3 is 15 residues long. The ends were cut back, 3 bases at V and 10 bases at J, with 17 bases in the middle. From germline, CDR1 is SGDLS and CDR2 YYNGEE. This CDR3 reads CASSDTGTPDSPLHF. CDR3 in DNA: TGTGCCAGCAGCGACACCGGGACACCGGACTCACCCCTCCACTTT.

CDR3 sequence (DNA): TGTGCCAGCAGACGACTAGCTCAAACGGCGGGCAATGAGCAGTTCTTC. Protein sequence: CASRRLAQTAGNEQFF. This sequence joins TRBV2 and TRBJ2-1, with 7 bases identical to TRBD2. Germline V lookup: CDR1 SNHLY, CDR2 FYNNEI. CDR3 length: 16 residues. Trimming cost V 6 bases and J 6 bases; bases outside gene matches: 14.

This chain joins TRBV28 and TRBJ1-5; D not resolved. Trimming shortened V by 6 bases and J by 6 bases, and 12 bases separated the two germline ends. The length of the CDR3 is 13 residues. The germline V gene encodes CDR1 MDHEN and CDR2 SYDVKM. The CDR3 nucleotides are TGTGCCAGCAGACCGGCGGTGGGTCAGCCCCAGCATTTT. This translates into CASRPAVGQPQHF.

The chain links TRBV11-1 to TRBJ2-2; D is undetermined. The germline V gene has CDR1 SGHAT and CDR2 FQDESV (reference sequence). Between the trimmed V and J ends, which lost 5 bases and 2 bases, there was a span of 9 bases. This CDR3 contains 14 residues. The CDR3 bases are TGTGCCAGCAGCGCCCGAATAAACACCGGGGAGCTGTTTTTT. Translated, it gives CASSARINTGELFF. Filled out from reference TRBV11-1 and TRBJ2-2, the complete variable domain reads EAEVAQSPRYKITEKSQAVAFWCDPISGHATLYWYRQILGQGPELLVQFQDESVVDDSQLPKDRFSAERLKGVDSTLKIQPAELGDSAMYLCASSARINTGELFFGEGSRLTVL.

The rearrangement joins TRBV27 to TRBJ2-7; TRBD2 matches at 11 bases. The CDR3 has 15 residues. Germline loops: CDR1 MNHEY, CDR2 SMNVEV (reference sequence). J lost 2 bases, V lost 6 bases, and 6 bases had no gene match. CDR3 bases: TGTGCCAGCAGGGGGGGGACTAGCGGCACCTACGAGCAGTACTTC. This codes for CASRGGTSGTYEQYF.

The V gene is TRBV5-1, the J gene TRBJ1-4; 8 bases map to TRBD1. The CDR3 contains 17 residues. Germline assignment: CDR1 SGHRS and CDR2 YFSETQ. After removal of 4 bases from V and 0 bases from J, the junction contained 8 bases not matched to a gene. The CDR3 spells CASSPGQAGTTNEKLFF. In DNA form, the CDR3 reads TGCGCCAGCAGCCCGGGACAGGCGGGCACAACTAATGAAAAACTGTTTTTT.

The rearrangement links TRBV27 to TRBJ2-1; 10 bases agree with TRBD2. CDR1 MNHEY and CDR2 SMNVEV come from the germline V gene (reference sequence). The CDR3 consists of 19 residues. The trim removed 2 bases at V and 2 bases at J, leaving 12 bases unmatched. The CDR3 DNA reads TGTGCCAGCAGTTTAGGGCCAGCGGGAGGGCCATGGACCTACAATGAGCAGTTCTTC. Its protein product is CASSLGPAGGPWTYNEQFF.

This chain connects TRBV19 to TRBJ2-7; D unclear. The CDR3 totals 13 residues. The V and J ends lost 6 bases and 1 base respectively, with 10 bases between them. The germline CDR1 and CDR2 sequences are LNHDA and SQIVND (reference sequence). CDR3 sequence (DNA): TGTGCCAGTAGCACCGGGTCATCCTACGAGCAGTACTTC. Translation gives CASSTGSSYEQYF.